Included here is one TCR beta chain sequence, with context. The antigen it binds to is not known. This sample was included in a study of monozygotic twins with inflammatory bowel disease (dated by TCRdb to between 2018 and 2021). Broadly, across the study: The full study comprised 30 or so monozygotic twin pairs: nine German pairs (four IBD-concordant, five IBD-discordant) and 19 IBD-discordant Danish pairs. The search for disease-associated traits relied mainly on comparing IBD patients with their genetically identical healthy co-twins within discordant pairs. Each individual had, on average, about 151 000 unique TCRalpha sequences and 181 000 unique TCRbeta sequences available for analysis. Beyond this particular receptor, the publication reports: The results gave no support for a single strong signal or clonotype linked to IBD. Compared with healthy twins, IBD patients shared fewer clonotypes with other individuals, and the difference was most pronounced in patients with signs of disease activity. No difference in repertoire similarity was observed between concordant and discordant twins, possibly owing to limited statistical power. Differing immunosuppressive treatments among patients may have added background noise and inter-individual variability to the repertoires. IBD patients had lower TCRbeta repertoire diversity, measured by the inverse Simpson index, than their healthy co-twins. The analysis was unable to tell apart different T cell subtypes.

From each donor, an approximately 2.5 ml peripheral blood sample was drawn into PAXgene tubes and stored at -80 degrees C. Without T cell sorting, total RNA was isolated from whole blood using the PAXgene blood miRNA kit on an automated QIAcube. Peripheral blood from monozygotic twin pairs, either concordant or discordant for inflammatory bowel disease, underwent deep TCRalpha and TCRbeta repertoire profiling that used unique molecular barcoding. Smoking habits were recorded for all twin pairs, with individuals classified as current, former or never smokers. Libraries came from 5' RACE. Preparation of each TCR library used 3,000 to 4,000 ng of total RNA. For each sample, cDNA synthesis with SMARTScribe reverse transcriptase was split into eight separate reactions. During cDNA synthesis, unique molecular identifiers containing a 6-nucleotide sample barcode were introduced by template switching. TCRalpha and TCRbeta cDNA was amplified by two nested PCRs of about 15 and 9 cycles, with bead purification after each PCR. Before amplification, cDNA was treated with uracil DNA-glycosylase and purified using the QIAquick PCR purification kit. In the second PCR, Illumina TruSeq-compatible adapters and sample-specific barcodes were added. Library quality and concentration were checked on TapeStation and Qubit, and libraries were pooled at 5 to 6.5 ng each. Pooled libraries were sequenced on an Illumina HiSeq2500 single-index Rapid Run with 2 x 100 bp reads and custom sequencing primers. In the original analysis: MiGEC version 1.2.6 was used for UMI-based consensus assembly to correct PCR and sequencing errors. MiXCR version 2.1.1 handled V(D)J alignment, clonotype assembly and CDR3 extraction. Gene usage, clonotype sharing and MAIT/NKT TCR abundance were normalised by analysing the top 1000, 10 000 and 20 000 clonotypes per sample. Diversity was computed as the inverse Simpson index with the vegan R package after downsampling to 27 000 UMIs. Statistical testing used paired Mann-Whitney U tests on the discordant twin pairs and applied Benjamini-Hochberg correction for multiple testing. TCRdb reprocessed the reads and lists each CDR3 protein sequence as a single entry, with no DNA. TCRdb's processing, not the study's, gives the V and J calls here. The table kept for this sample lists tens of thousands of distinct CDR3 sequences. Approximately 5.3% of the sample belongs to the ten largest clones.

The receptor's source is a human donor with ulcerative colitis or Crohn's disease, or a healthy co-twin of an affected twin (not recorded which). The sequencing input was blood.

The CDR3 protein sequence reads: CASSLEGQRGYGYTF. The sequence joins TRBV28 to TRBJ1-2; TCRdb's assignment of TRBD1 cannot be checked, as there is no DNA. The germline V gene encodes CDR1 MDHEN and CDR2 SYDVKM. The CDR3, from cysteine to phenylalanine, totals 15 residues. No DNA accompanies this entry.